These 29 T cell receptor beta chains came from one sample sequenced in a study of shared clonotypes between healthy human individuals. Only in-frame clones appear in the TCRdb table, and some are missing; sequencing was by immunoSEQ multiplex PCR. The table lists over a million clones, around 95% of them singletons, with approximately 1.1% in the top ten. The sequenced sample was naive CD4+ T cells sorted from blood. As to subset: CD45RA+ positively selected. The receptors shown here come from a man aged 30 to 45 in good health.

V gene TRBV10-3 combines with J gene TRBJ1-2; 7 bases map to TRBD1. Trimming cost V 7 bases and J 5 bases; bases outside gene matches: 16. There are 16 residues in the CDR3. In germline, CDR1 is ENHRY, CDR2 SYGVKD. CDR3 DNA: TGTGCCATCAACCGGGACAGTAACACGGGGTTATATGGCTACACCTTC. This codes for CAINRDSNTGLYGYTF.

This chain connects TRBV5-4 to TRBJ2-7; D might be TRBD1 or TRBD2, each matching 6 bases. CDR3 size: 17 residues. Trimming left V 0 bases short and J 0 bases short, with 16 bases between. In germline, CDR1 is SGHNT, CDR2 YYREEE (reference sequence). CDR3 in amino acids: CASSLGAGGASSYEQYF. CDR3 bases: TGTGCCAGCAGCTTGGGGGCCGGGGGCGCGAGCTCCTACGAGCAGTACTTC.

This clone is a singleton in its sample. The chain recombines TRBV6-1 with TRBJ1-2; TRBD1 is a possible D gene (6 bases). Germline CDR1 and CDR2: MNHNS and SASEGT. This CDR3 has 14 residues. With 2 bases removed from V and 5 bases from J, the gap between germline ends came to 12 bases. For the CDR3, the DNA is TGTGCCAGCAGTGAACGAAACAGGGTTTATGGCTACACCTTC. Its protein is CASSERNRVYGYTF.

The rearrangement joins TRBV19 to TRBJ1-5, with D possibly being TRBD1 (5 bases). The V end lost 5 bases, the J end lost 3 bases, and 11 bases lay between the germline ends. The CDR3 runs 14 residues. Germline-derived CDR1 and CDR2 are LNHDA and SQIVND (reference sequence). DNA for the CDR3: TGTGCCAGTAGTTGGGGGTCTATCAATCAGCCCCAGCATTTT. It translates to CASSWGSINQPQHF.

DNA of the CDR3: TGTGCCAGCAGCTTAGTCAGGGGGAACGGGGAGCTGTTTTTT. Amino acid sequence: CASSLVRGNGELFF. The chain links TRBV11-2 to TRBJ2-2; 7 nucleotides align to TRBD1. In germline, CDR1 is SGHAT, CDR2 FQNNGV. The CDR3 extends over 14 amino acids. Trimming cost V 1 base and J 7 bases; bases outside gene matches: 3.

The chain uses TRBV5-5 and TRBJ1-1; D is uncertain. The ends were cut back, 0 bases at V and 3 bases at J, with 15 bases in the middle. The CDR3 contains 16 residues. Per germline, CDR1 SGHKS and CDR2 YYEKEE (reference sequence). Written as DNA, the CDR3 is TGTGCCAGCAGCTTGGCCGTCACCACGAGGGACACTGAAGCTTTCTTT. Amino acid sequence: CASSLAVTTRDTEAFF.

With regard to this clone: This may be a read error: a much more frequent sequence differs by one nucleotide. V gene TRBV4-1 combines with J gene TRBJ2-5; D unclear. The germline V and J ends were trimmed by 4 bases and 1 base, with 1 base remaining between them. From germline, CDR1 is MGHRA and CDR2 YSYEKL. The CDR3 runs 11 residues. The CDR3 loop is CASSLQETQYF. CDR3 DNA: TGCGCCAGCAGCCTCCAAGAGACCCAGTACTTC.

This chain links TRBV30 with TRBJ2-1, with TRBD2 as a possible D gene (6 bases). The CDR3 is 16 amino acids. CDR1 and CDR2 from the germline V gene are GTSNPN and SVGIG (reference sequence). The V end was cut by 0 bases, the J end by 4 bases, with 16 bases between. The CDR3, as DNA: TGTGCCTGGAGTGTTAGGTCTAGCGAGACATACAATGAGCAGTTCTTC. Protein product: CAWSVRSSETYNEQFF. Using reference TRBV30 and TRBJ2-1 for the parts outside the CDR3, the full variable domain is SQTIHQWPATLVQPVGSPLSLECTVEGTSNPNLYWYRQAAGRGLQLLFYSVGIGQISSEVPQNLSASRPQDRQFILSSKKLLLSDSGFYLCAWSVRSSETYNEQFFGPGTRLTVL.

The chain recombines TRBV12-2 with TRBJ2-7; the D call of TRBD2 is as the table states it, not checked on the DNA. TRBV12-2 is marked as a pseudogene. This CDR3 contains 16 residues. The CDR3 DNA is TGTGCAAGTCGCCAGTCGCCGGGACTAGCGGGCTACGAGCAGTACTTC. The encoded protein is CASRQSPGLAGYEQYF.

Only one count was recorded for this clone. This chain links TRBV7-2 with TRBJ2-2, with 7 bases lining up with TRBD2. The CDR3 totals 19 residues. With 5 bases clipped from V and 0 bases from J, the junction kept 15 bases outside the gene matches. Germline CDR1 is SGHTA and CDR2 is FQGNSA. The CDR3 loop reads CASSLNSIAGLANTGELFF. The CDR3 DNA sequence: TGTGCCAGCAGCCTGAACTCAATAGCGGGCCTCGCGAACACCGGGGAGCTGTTTTTT.

As concerns this clone: One junction end does not reproduce the germline sequence, and a read error may be involved. The chain is built from TRBV30 and TRBJ2-7, with D tentatively TRBD2 (5 bases). The germline V gene encodes CDR1 GTSNPN and CDR2 SVGIG (reference sequence). CDR3 length: 15 amino acids. The CDR3 DNA reads as TGTGCCCGGAGTGGAGGAGCTCCCAGAACCTACGAGCAGTACTTC. The encoded protein is CARSGGAPRTYEQYF. The complete variable domain, with remaining parts taken from reference TRBV30 and TRBJ2-7, reads SQTIHQWPATLVQPVGSPLSLECTVEGTSNPNLYWYRQAAGRGLQLLFYSVGIGQISSEVPQNLSASRPQDRQFILSSKKLLLSDSGFYLCARSGGAPRTYEQYFGPGTRLTVT.

The genes are TRBV7-8 and TRBJ2-2; 11 bases match TRBD2. Germline-derived CDR1 and CDR2 are SGHVS and FQNEAQ. The V and J ends lost 5 bases and 6 bases, in that order; junction bases with no gene match: 5. This CDR3 has 15 amino acids. The CDR3 region has the DNA TGTGCCAGCAGCCCCCTAGCGGGAGGAGCCGGGGAGCTGTTTTTT. Translated: CASSPLAGGAGELFF.

CDR3 region: CASSVGHGSGANVLTF. CDR3 bases: TGTGCCAGCAGCGTAGGACATGGCTCTGGGGCCAACGTCCTGACTTTC. The chain carries TRBV7-2 and TRBJ2-6, with a possible D match to TRBD1 (5 bases). The CDR3 sequence is 16 residues long. Between the trimmed V and J ends, which lost 5 bases and 0 bases, there was a span of 11 bases. Germline V gene sequence: CDR1 SGHTA, CDR2 FQGNSA.

V usage is TRBV7-7 and J usage is TRBJ2-1; D remains unclear. Germline V gene lookup returns CDR1 SSHAT and CDR2 FNYEAQ (reference sequence). This CDR3 spans 15 amino acids. Trimming cost V 3 bases and J 0 bases, with 9 bases left between them. The CDR3 DNA reads as TGTGCCAGCAGCTTGCGGCAGAGCTCCTACAATGAGCAGTTCTTC. Protein product: CASSLRQSSYNEQFF.

This chain connects TRBV2 to TRBJ1-2; D ambiguous. Trimming pared 6 bases from V and 5 bases from J, leaving 13 bases between. The V gene's germline CDR1 is SNHLY and CDR2 FYNNEI. The CDR3 totals 13 residues. CDR3 protein: CASRQLNGYGYTF. For the CDR3, the DNA is TGTGCCAGCAGACAACTAAATGGGTATGGCTACACCTTC.

The chain uses TRBV4-3 and TRBJ1-2; TRBD1 might be the D (6 bases). Germline assignment: CDR1 LGHNA and CDR2 YSLEER. The CDR3 loop spans 16 amino acids. V lost 1 base, J lost 1 base, and 13 bases lay in between. The CDR3 region is CASSQGIQGSNYGYTF. As DNA, the CDR3 is TGCGCCAGCAGCCAAGGGATACAGGGAAGTAACTATGGCTACACCTTC.

This sequence joins TRBV5-1 and TRBJ2-1; the match to TRBD2 covers 12 bases. The germline V gene has CDR1 SGHRS and CDR2 YFSETQ. J lost 6 bases, V lost 1 base, and 5 bases had no gene match. The CDR3 consists of 16 residues. As DNA, the CDR3 is TGCGCCAGCAGCTTGTGGCTAGCGGGAGGGCCCAATGAGCAGTTCTTC. Translated, it gives CASSLWLAGGPNEQFF.

CDR3 sequence: CASSPYSVLDEQYF. The CDR3 coding sequence is TGTGCCAGCTCACCATACAGCGTGCTGGACGAGCAGTACTTC. The chain uses TRBV18 and TRBJ2-7; D call uncertain. Per germline, CDR1 KGHSH and CDR2 LQKENI. V lost 2 bases and J lost 5, with 13 bases in between. This CDR3 spans 14 amino acids.

The chain is built from TRBV27 and TRBJ1-2; D gene uncertain. V was cut by 8 bases and J by 6 bases, with 16 bases left in between. CDR3 size: 13 residues. Per the germline V gene, CDR1 is MNHEY and CDR2 is SMNVEV (reference sequence). The CDR3 spells CASGTTDRDGYTF. Here the CDR3 DNA reads TGTGCCAGCGGAACTACGGACCGGGATGGCTACACCTTC.

This chain uses TRBV28 with TRBJ1-1; D call uncertain. Germline V gene sequence: CDR1 MDHEN, CDR2 SYDVKM. V was shortened by 6 bases and J by 6 bases, with 14 bases between the two germline ends. The CDR3 covers 13 residues. The CDR3 reads CASRARGRAEAFF. DNA for the CDR3: TGTGCCAGCAGAGCTCGAGGGCGGGCTGAAGCTTTCTTT.

The chain recombines TRBV7-8 with TRBJ2-7; D is ambiguous. Germline CDR1 SGHVS, CDR2 FQNEAQ. The CDR3 extends over 11 amino acids. The V and J ends lost 5 bases and 3 bases respectively, with 5 bases between them. The chain's CDR3 is CASSPDYEQYF. In nucleotides, the CDR3 is TGTGCCAGCAGCCCCGACTACGAGCAGTACTTC.

The genes are TRBV30 and TRBJ2-7; D unclear. This CDR3 has 10 amino acids. Trimming pared 1 base from V and 12 bases from J, leaving 10 bases between. Germline V lookup: CDR1 GTSNPN, CDR2 SVGIG (reference sequence). The CDR3 reads CAWSAGGTYF. Written as DNA, the CDR3 is TGTGCCTGGAGTGCTGGCGGCACGTACTTC.

The V gene is TRBV27, the J gene TRBJ1-1; 7 nucleotides line up with TRBD1. The germline V gene has CDR1 MNHEY and CDR2 SMNVEV (reference sequence). This CDR3 contains 12 residues. Trimming removed 4 bases from V and 8 bases from J; junction bases left unmatched: 4. The CDR3 spells CASSSPDREAFF. In nucleotides, the CDR3 is TGTGCCAGCAGTTCCCCGGACAGGGAAGCTTTCTTT.

The J gene is TRBJ1-2, the V gene TRBV4-2; 8 bases line up with TRBD1. The CDR3 sequence is 18 residues long. With 0 bases clipped from V and 2 bases from J, the junction kept 11 bases outside the gene matches. Germline V gene data show CDR1 as LGHNA and CDR2 as YNFKEQ. The CDR3 coding sequence is TGTGCCAGCAGCCAAGATGGGTGGCAGGGGGCTGTGAACTATGGCTACACCTTC. Amino acids: CASSQDGWQGAVNYGYTF.

In its sample, this clone was seen once. The chain combines TRBV5-6 with TRBJ2-2; D call uncertain. Trimming pared 0 bases from V and 1 base from J, leaving 16 bases between. Germline CDR1 is SGHDT and CDR2 is YYEEEE. The CDR3 sequence is 18 residues long. For the CDR3, the DNA is TGTGCCAGCAGCTTGGCTGGCCATGTACTCCTGAACACCGGGGAGCTGTTTTTT. Translating gives CASSLAGHVLLNTGELFF.

DNA of the CDR3: TGTGCCAGCAGGTTCCGGATGAACTCTGGAAACACCATATATTTT. It codes for CASRFRMNSGNTIYF. The rearrangement uses TRBV28 and TRBJ1-3; D is ambiguous. Trimming left V 6 bases short and J 0 bases short, with 12 bases between. In germline, CDR1 is MDHEN, CDR2 SYDVKM. The length of the CDR3 is 15 residues.

V is TRBV5-1 and J is TRBJ1-2; D ambiguous. V was shortened by 0 bases and J by 2 bases, with 8 bases between the two germline ends. The germline CDR1 and CDR2 sequences are SGHRS and YFSETQ. CDR3 length: 14 amino acids. The CDR3 loop is CASSLDLVNYGYTF. The CDR3 bases are TGCGCCAGCAGCTTGGATCTGGTCAACTATGGCTACACCTTC.

Notes on this clone: Distinct nucleotide sequences in the sample also encode this CDR3. J is TRBJ2-7 and V is TRBV29-1; 11 positions match TRBD1. CDR3 length: 14 residues. J gave up 3 bases and V 4 bases, and 5 bases lay outside the gene matches. Germline lookup yields CDR1 SQVTM and CDR2 ANQGSEA. The CDR3, as DNA: TGCAGCGTTGGGGGGACAGGGGGAAGCTACGAGCAGTACTTC. Translation: CSVGGTGGSYEQYF.

The gene calls are TRBV15 and TRBJ2-7; TRBD1 matches 9 bases. V dropped 0 bases and J dropped 2; count of bases not matched to a gene: 14. The CDR3 has 19 amino acids. Germline CDR1 LNHNV, CDR2 YYDKDF (reference sequence). The CDR3 sequence: CATSRDLGTGSNRPYEQYF. The CDR3 bases are TGTGCCACCAGCAGAGATCTTGGGACAGGGTCGAATAGGCCCTACGAGCAGTACTTC.